The 10 T cell receptor beta chains given below trace back to one sample, sequenced in a study of blood T cells in healthy people across ages. It was with a sample-barcoded 5' primer and a J-beta primer mix that a second PCR of roughly 7 to 12 cycles was run. TCRdb redid the calling of the 5' RACE reads with MiXCR, one entry per CDR3 protein. The repertoire holds 790,000 or so distinct CDR3 sequences, with 35% to 50% as singletons. The sequenced material came from blood. These receptors were taken from a man older than 75 in good health.

There are a few counts of this clonotype. It may be a read error: a sequence one base away is much more abundant. The chain recombines TRBV7-2 with TRBJ2-4; 10 positions agree with TRBD2. V dropped 0 bases and J dropped 13; count of bases not matched to a gene: 9. Germline lookup yields CDR1 SGHTA and CDR2 FQGNSA. The CDR3 spans 15 residues. CDR3 region: CASSLAASGRNEQYF. In DNA, the CDR3 is TGTGCCAGCAGCTTAGCTGCTAGCGGGAGAAATGAGCAGTACTTC.

The rearrangement links TRBV12-3 or TRBV12-4 to TRBJ2-3, with 7 nucleotides matching TRBD2. J lost 3 bases, V lost 2 bases, and 14 bases had no gene match. The CDR3 covers 18 residues. CDR3 DNA sequence: TGTGCCAGCAGTTTATGGTCCGGTGGGAGGGGAAGGACAGATACGCAGTATTTT. Translation: CASSLWSGGRGRTDTQYF.

The rearrangement joins TRBV10-3 to TRBJ2-1, with D possibly being TRBD2 (6 bases). The DNA end is a closer match to TRBJ2-7, so the J assignment may be wrong. The CDR3 runs to 13 residues. Germline V gene data show CDR1 as ENHRY and CDR2 as SYGVKD. The CDR3 nucleotides read TGTGCCACGGGGGTCCCGGGATCGGACGAGCAGTACTTC. Its protein is CATGVPGSDEQYF.

The genes are TRBV12-3 or TRBV12-4 and TRBJ2-4, with 7 positions matching TRBD1. J was trimmed by 7 bases and V by 6 bases; bases with no gene match: 9. The CDR3 loop spans 14 amino acids. CDR3 loop: CASRPGQLGNIQYF. The CDR3 nucleotides are TGTGCCAGCAGACCGGGACAGCTTGGGAACATTCAGTACTTC.

This clonotype was detected only a few times. The chain links TRBV12-3 or TRBV12-4 to TRBJ2-7, with TRBD1 matching 7 bases. The CDR3 is 14 amino acids. V was clipped by 5 bases and J by 3 bases; unmatched bases: 7. CDR3 sequence: CASSVTGSHYEQYF. The DNA for the CDR3 is TGTGCCAGCAGTGTGACAGGGTCCCACTACGAGCAGTACTTC.

This clonotype was seen at least ten times. V and J are TRBV28 and TRBJ2-5; weak D call: TRBD2 (6 bases). Germline V CDR1 and CDR2: MDHEN, SYDVKM. V gave up 3 bases and J gave up 2 bases, with 10 bases separating them. This CDR3 spans 14 amino acids. As DNA, the CDR3 is TGTGCCAGCAGTTTCCTCGGGGGACAAGAGACCCAGTACTTC. Protein product: CASSFLGGQETQYF.

This chain connects TRBV18 to TRBJ1-2; the match to TRBD1 covers 7 bases. The CDR3 runs to 15 residues. J was trimmed by 4 bases and V by 3 bases; bases with no gene match: 8. CDR1 is KGHSH and CDR2 is LQKENI in the germline V gene. The CDR3 DNA follows: TGTGCCAGCTCACCCAACCTCCGGGACAGCTATGGCTACACCTTC. Its protein is CASSPNLRDSYGYTF. Full variable domain (missing parts from reference TRBV18 and TRBJ1-2): NAGVMQNPRHLVRRRGQEARLRCSPMKGHSHVYWYRQLPEEGLKFMVYLQKENIIDESGMPKERFSAEFPKEGPSILRIQQVVRGDSAAYFCASSPNLRDSYGYTFGSGTRLTVV.

The J gene is TRBJ2-1, the V gene TRBV7-9, with 7 nucleotides matching TRBD2. This CDR3 has 16 amino acids. Germline V gene lookup returns CDR1 SEHNR and CDR2 FQNEAQ (reference sequence). V lost 2 bases to trimming and J lost 6 bases; unmatched junction nucleotides: 10. DNA for the CDR3: TGTGCCAGCAGCTTACATTACGGAGCGGGGTCCAATGAGCAGTTCTTC. Encoded protein: CASSLHYGAGSNEQFF.

The chain has TRBV7-9 and TRBJ2-6; D might be TRBD1 (6 bases). Germline CDR1 is SEHNR and CDR2 is FQNEAQ (reference sequence). Trimming took 5 bases from V and 4 from J, leaving 18 bases between them. The CDR3 contains 17 residues. The CDR3 DNA is TGTGCCAGCAGCCGCAGGGGACGCTCTGTAGGGGCCAACGTCCTGACTTTC. Translating it yields CASSRRGRSVGANVLTF.

This clonotype showed up just a few times. V gene TRBV12-3 or TRBV12-4 combines with J gene TRBJ1-1; possibly TRBD1 for D (5 bases). V lost 5 bases and J lost 7, with 14 bases in between. CDR3 size: 13 residues. The CDR3 DNA is TGTGCCAGCAGTACCCATGGGGCGAGTGAAGCTTTCTTT. It encodes CASSTHGASEAFF.